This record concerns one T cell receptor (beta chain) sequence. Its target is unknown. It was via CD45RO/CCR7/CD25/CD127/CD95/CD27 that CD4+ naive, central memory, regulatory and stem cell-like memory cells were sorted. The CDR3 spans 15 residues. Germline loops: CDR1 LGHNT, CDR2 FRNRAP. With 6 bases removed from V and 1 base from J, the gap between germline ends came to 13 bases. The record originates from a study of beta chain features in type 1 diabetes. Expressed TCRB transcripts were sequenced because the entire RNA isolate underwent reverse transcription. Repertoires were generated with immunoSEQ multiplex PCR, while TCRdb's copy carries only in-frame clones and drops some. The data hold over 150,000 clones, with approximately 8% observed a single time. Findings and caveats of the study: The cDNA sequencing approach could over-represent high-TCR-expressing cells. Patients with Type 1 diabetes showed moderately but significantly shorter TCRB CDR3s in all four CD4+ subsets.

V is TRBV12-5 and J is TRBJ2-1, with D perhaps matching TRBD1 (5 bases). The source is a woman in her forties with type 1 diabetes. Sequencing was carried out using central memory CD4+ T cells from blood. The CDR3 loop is CASGGDSPSYNEQFF. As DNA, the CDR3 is TGTGCTAGTGGCGGCGACAGCCCTTCCTACAATGAGCAGTTCTTC.